Shown below are 26 T cell receptor beta chains from a single sample sequenced in a study of cytomegalovirus exposure and HLA in healthy donors. The PCR ran on 60 Vbeta and 13 Jbeta primers. Sequenced by immunoSEQ multiplex PCR; TCRdb stores in-frame clones only, minus some. The sample shows 190,000 or so clones, around 83% of them seen only once. What was sequenced was PBMCs. Every receptor here comes from a man in his fifties in good health and CMV-seronegative.

The chain has TRBV30 and TRBJ1-6, with TRBD1 matching over 11 bases. V trimming: 3 bases; J trimming: 10 bases; junction bases outside the gene matches: 5. CDR3 size: 14 residues. CDR1 and CDR2 (germline): GTSNPN, SVGIG (reference sequence). Written as DNA, the CDR3 is TGTGCCTGGAGGGGGACAGGGGGGTTGTCACCCCTCCACTTT. The encoded protein is CAWRGTGGLSPLHF.

Turning to this clone: An end of the junction does not agree with germline; a read error may underlie this. V gene TRBV7-9 combines with J gene TRBJ1-4; 10 nucleotides line up with TRBD1. Germline CDR1 and CDR2: SEHNR and FQNEAQ (reference sequence). CDR3 length: 15 residues. This CDR3 reads CSSSSGTGVDEKLFF. CDR3 sequence (DNA): TGTTCCAGCAGCTCGGGGACAGGGGTCGATGAAAAACTGTTTTTT. The entire variable domain, with the rest obtained from reference TRBV7-9 and TRBJ1-4, is as follows: DTGVSQNPRHKITKRGQNVTFRCDPISEHNRLYWYRQTLGQGPEFLTYFQNEAQLEKSRLLSDRFSAERPKGSFSTLEIQRTEQGDSAMYLCSSSSGTGVDEKLFFGSGTQLSVL.

The chain couples TRBV18 to TRBJ2-3; tentatively, D is TRBD2 (6 bases). CDR3 length equals 15 residues. Between the trimmed V and J ends, which lost 6 bases and 2 bases, there was a span of 15 bases. Germline CDR1 and CDR2: KGHSH and LQKENI. The CDR3 sequence: CASSGVRGPTDTQYF. Here the CDR3 DNA reads TGTGCCAGCTCCGGGGTGCGGGGCCCCACAGATACGCAGTATTTT.

This chain uses TRBV6-5 with TRBJ1-6, with a weak D call TRBD1 (5 bases). Between the trimmed V and J ends, which lost 0 bases and 5 bases, there was a span of 11 bases. The germline CDR1 and CDR2 sequences are MNHEY and SVGAGI. This CDR3 contains 16 residues. CDR3 sequence reads: CASSYSGRVNNSPLHF. CDR3 sequence (DNA): TGTGCCAGCAGTTACTCAGGCAGGGTCAATAATTCACCCCTCCACTTT.

V and J are TRBV4-3 and TRBJ2-5; 9 nucleotides agree with TRBD2. Germline values: CDR1 LGHNA, CDR2 YSLEER. The V segment lost 1 base and the J segment 5 bases; nucleotides outside the gene matches: 17. The CDR3 has 19 amino acids. CDR3 residues: CASSQVRAREGPFGETQYF. CDR3 in DNA: TGCGCCAGCAGCCAAGTTCGAGCGCGGGAGGGCCCTTTCGGGGAGACCCAGTACTTC.

CDR3: CASSQGQGTAGGKLFF. The DNA of the CDR3 is TGTGCCAGCAGCCAAGGACAGGGGACTGCAGGGGGAAAACTGTTTTTT. The chain has TRBV4-2 and TRBJ1-4; 8 nucleotides align to TRBD1. CDR1 and CDR2 (germline): LGHNA, YNFKEQ. The CDR3 is made up of 16 amino acids. J lost 10 bases, V lost 1 base, and 11 bases had no gene match.

The gene calls are TRBV9 and TRBJ2-5; tentative D call: TRBD2 (6 bases). V lost 0 bases and J 1 base, leaving 13 bases between the germline ends. The CDR3 has 16 amino acids. CDR1 and CDR2 (germline): SGDLS, YYNGEE. As DNA, the CDR3 is TGTGCCAGCAGCGTAGCTATAACAGCGGGCCAAGAGACCCAGTACTTC. It encodes CASSVAITAGQETQYF.

This rearrangement joins TRBV5-1 to TRBJ2-3, with 7 bases lining up with TRBD1. The CDR3 spans 14 residues. Germline V gene lookup returns CDR1 SGHRS and CDR2 YFSETQ. J was trimmed by 0 bases and V by 3 bases; bases with no gene match: 1. The CDR3 nucleotides read TGCGCCAGCAGCTGGGGACAGAGCACAGATACGCAGTATTTT. This translates into CASSWGQSTDTQYF.

The V call is TRBV28, the J call TRBJ1-5; D gene ambiguous. The CDR3 is 11 amino acids. V lost 3 bases and J 8 bases, leaving 5 bases between the germline ends. CDR1 and CDR2 from the germline V gene are MDHEN and SYDVKM. CDR3 loop: CASSFTKPQHF. The DNA of the CDR3 is TGTGCCAGCAGTTTTACAAAGCCCCAGCATTTT.

In its sample, this clone was seen a few times. This chain uses TRBV19 with TRBJ1-5, with TRBD1 matching 11 bases. With 5 bases clipped from V and 2 bases from J, the junction kept 14 bases outside the gene matches. Per the germline V gene, CDR1 is LNHDA and CDR2 is SQIVND (reference sequence). The CDR3 covers 19 residues. CDR3 region: CASSVGQGGSEVGNQPQHF. In DNA form, the CDR3 reads TGTGCCAGTAGTGTGGGACAGGGGGGATCAGAGGTGGGCAATCAGCCCCAGCATTTT.

This clone was observed once. Other DNA sequences within the sample encode an identical CDR3. The chain joins TRBV29-1 to TRBJ2-1, with 10 bases lining up with TRBD2. Germline assignment: CDR1 SQVTM and CDR2 ANQGSEA. CDR3 length: 14 amino acids. V lost 5 bases to trimming and J lost 0 bases; unmatched junction nucleotides: 1. Written as DNA, the CDR3 is TGCAGCGTTCGGACTAGCGGCTCCTACAATGAGCAGTTCTTC. Amino acids: CSVRTSGSYNEQFF.

The chain combines TRBV28 with TRBJ1-4; no clear D gene. Germline V gene sequence: CDR1 MDHEN, CDR2 SYDVKM. The CDR3 totals 16 residues. The germline V and J ends were trimmed by 6 bases and 0 bases, with 14 bases remaining between them. The CDR3, as DNA: TGTGCCAGCAGCACTCCCACCAGGCCAACTAATGAAAAACTGTTTTTT. Protein: CASSTPTRPTNEKLFF. The variable domain in full, completed from reference TRBV28 and TRBJ1-4, reads DVKVTQSSRYLVKRTGEKVFLECVQDMDHENMFWYRQDPGLGLRLIYFSYDVKMKEKGDIPEGYSVSREKKERFSLILESASTNQTSMYLCASSTPTRPTNEKLFFGSGTQLSVL.

The chain joins TRBV28 to TRBJ2-7; 8 positions agree with TRBD2. CDR3 size: 15 residues. The germline V gene has CDR1 MDHEN and CDR2 SYDVKM. Trimming took 7 bases from V and 0 from J; bases not matched to a gene: 8. CDR3 protein: CASIETGTSSYEQYF. CDR3 DNA: TGTGCCAGCATAGAAACCGGGACTAGCTCCTACGAGCAGTACTTC.

This chain connects TRBV7-3 to TRBJ2-2; D is unresolved. V was trimmed by 5 bases and J by 0 bases, leaving 10 bases between them. This CDR3 is built from 15 residues. Germline V gives CDR1 SGHTA, CDR2 FQGTGA. CDR3 amino acids: CASSRGASNTGELFF. The CDR3 coding sequence is TGTGCCAGCAGCCGAGGAGCGTCGAACACCGGGGAGCTGTTTTTT.

This rearrangement joins TRBV7-6 to TRBJ1-2; 7 bases are a match to TRBD1. J gave up 9 bases and V 5 bases, and 21 bases lay outside the gene matches. The germline gives CDR1 SGHVS, CDR2 FNYEAQ. This CDR3 has 17 amino acids. CDR3 sequence: CASSPDRHRGERWSYTF. DNA for the CDR3: TGTGCCAGCAGCCCCGATAGGCACAGGGGAGAGAGATGGAGCTACACCTTC. Based on the CDR3 plus reference TRBV7-6 and TRBJ1-2, the full variable domain is GAGVSQSPRYKVTKRGQDVALRCDPISGHVSLYWYRQALGQGPEFLTYFNYEAQQDKSGLPNDRFSAERPEGSISTLTIQRTEQRDSAMYRCASSPDRHRGERWSYTFGSGTRLTVV.

Details on this clone: Distinct nucleotide sequences in the sample also encode this CDR3. V usage is TRBV5-1 and J usage is TRBJ1-2, with TRBD1 matching 8 bases. V was clipped by 0 bases and J by 2 bases; unmatched bases: 0. The CDR3 extends over 14 amino acids. The V gene's germline CDR1 is SGHRS and CDR2 YFSETQ. The chain's CDR3 is CASSLGQGNYGYTF. CDR3 DNA: TGCGCCAGCAGCTTGGGACAGGGGAACTATGGCTACACCTTC.

As to this clone: Different DNA sequences within this sample yield the same CDR3. J is TRBJ2-1 and V is TRBV5-1; D gene unclear. V gave up 0 bases and J gave up 0 bases, with 7 bases separating them. Germline CDR1 and CDR2: SGHRS and YFSETQ. This CDR3 is built from 15 residues. The CDR3 sequence is CASSLGGSSYNEQFF. In DNA form, the CDR3 reads TGCGCCAGCAGCTTGGGCGGTAGCTCCTACAATGAGCAGTTCTTC.

This sequence joins TRBV4-2 and TRBJ2-7; no reliable D call. In germline, CDR1 is LGHNA, CDR2 YNFKEQ. The CDR3 covers 14 residues. V lost 4 bases, J lost 3 bases, and 13 bases lay in between. CDR3 nucleotides: TGTGCCAGCAGCCCAGAACTCGATTTCTACGAGCAGTACTTC. It is translated as CASSPELDFYEQYF.

Comment on this clone: Germline and junction disagree at one end, which may indicate a read error. V usage is TRBV7-7 and J usage is TRBJ2-5, with 9 bases matching TRBD1. The length of the CDR3 is 14 residues. Germline V gives CDR1 SSHAT, CDR2 FNYEAQ (reference sequence). CDR3 in DNA: TGTGCTAGCAGCCAGACAGGGGGTAAAGAGACCCAGTACTTC. It encodes CASSQTGGKETQYF.

The chain uses TRBV21-1 and TRBJ1-6; the tabulated D call, TRBD1, remains unverified against the DNA. TRBV21-1 is a documented pseudogene. This CDR3 region has 16 residues. The CDR3 here is CASSKGQSSYNSPLHF. The CDR3 region has the DNA TGTGCCAGCAGCAAAGGACAGAGCTCCTATAATTCACCCCTCCACTTT.

The chain is built from TRBV6-1 and TRBJ2-6; possibly TRBD2 for D (6 bases). Trimming cost V 6 bases and J 3 bases, with 9 bases left between them. Looked up from germline, CDR1 is MNHNS and CDR2 is SASEGT. The CDR3 covers 14 residues. CDR3 region: CASRGGGGANVLTF. DNA for the CDR3: TGTGCCAGCAGGGGAGGTGGTGGGGCCAACGTCCTGACTTTC.

This chain connects TRBV18 to TRBJ1-4; 10 positions match TRBD1. V trimming: 2 bases; J trimming: 6 bases; junction bases outside the gene matches: 9. Germline V gene lookup returns CDR1 KGHSH and CDR2 LQKENI. This CDR3 is 17 amino acids long. The DNA of the CDR3 is TGTGCCAGCTCACCAGATGGGACAGGGGCGAGTTATGAAAAACTGTTTTTT. Translated: CASSPDGTGASYEKLFF.

The V and J genes are TRBV19 and TRBJ1-5, with D possibly being TRBD1 (6 bases). V was shortened by 9 bases and J by 6 bases, with 15 bases between the two germline ends. This CDR3 region has 13 residues. Germline CDR1 is LNHDA and CDR2 is SQIVND (reference sequence). CDR3 in amino acids: CASKQGSVQPQHF. CDR3 bases: TGTGCCAGCAAACAGGGTAGTGTTCAGCCCCAGCATTTT.

In this sample, this clone turned up a few times. The rearrangement uses TRBV6-6 and TRBJ2-1; tentative D call: TRBD2 (6 bases). Germline CDR1 reads MNHNY; CDR2 reads SVGAGI (reference sequence). The length of the CDR3 is 15 residues. The V gene lost 3 bases and the J gene lost 3 bases, with 12 bases spanning the gap. The CDR3 is CASSYVAVVYNEQFF. The CDR3 DNA follows: TGTGCCAGCAGTTATGTAGCGGTGGTCTACAATGAGCAGTTCTTC.

This chain uses TRBV6-1 with TRBJ2-7, with TRBD2 matching 14 bases. The CDR3 spans 15 residues. V was pared by 6 bases and J by 4 bases, with 5 bases of the junction left unmatched. The V gene's germline CDR1 is MNHNS and CDR2 SASEGT. This chain's CDR3 is CASRAGLAGEYEQYF. The CDR3 DNA sequence: TGTGCCAGCAGAGCGGGACTAGCGGGAGAGTACGAGCAGTACTTC.

The chain links TRBV6-5 to TRBJ1-2; D is uncertain. Trimming left V 5 bases short and J 7 bases short, with 11 bases between. This CDR3 has 12 residues. Germline V gives CDR1 MNHEY, CDR2 SVGAGI. CDR3 in amino acids: CASSTGQGGYTF. Here the CDR3 DNA reads TGTGCCAGCAGTACGGGTCAAGGTGGCTACACCTTC.